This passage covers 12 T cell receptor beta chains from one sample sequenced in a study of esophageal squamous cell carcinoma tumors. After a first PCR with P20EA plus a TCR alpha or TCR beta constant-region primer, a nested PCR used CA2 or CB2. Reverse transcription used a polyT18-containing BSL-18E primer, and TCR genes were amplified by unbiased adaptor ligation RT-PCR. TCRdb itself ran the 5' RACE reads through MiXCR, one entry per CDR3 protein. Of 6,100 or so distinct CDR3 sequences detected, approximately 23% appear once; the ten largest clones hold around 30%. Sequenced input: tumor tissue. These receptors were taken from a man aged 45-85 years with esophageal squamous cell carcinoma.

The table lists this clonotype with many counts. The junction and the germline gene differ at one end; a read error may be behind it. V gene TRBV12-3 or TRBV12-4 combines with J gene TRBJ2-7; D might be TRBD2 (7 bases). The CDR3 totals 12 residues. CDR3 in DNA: TGTGCCAGCAGTTTGGGGGGGCCGTCGGCCCACTTC. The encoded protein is CASSLGGPSAHF.

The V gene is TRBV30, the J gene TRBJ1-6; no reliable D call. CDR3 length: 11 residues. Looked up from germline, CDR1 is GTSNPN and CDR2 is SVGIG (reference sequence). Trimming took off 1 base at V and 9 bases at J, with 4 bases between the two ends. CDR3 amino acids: CAWSDSSPLHF. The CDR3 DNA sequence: TGTGCCTGGAGTGACAGTTCACCCCTCCACTTT.

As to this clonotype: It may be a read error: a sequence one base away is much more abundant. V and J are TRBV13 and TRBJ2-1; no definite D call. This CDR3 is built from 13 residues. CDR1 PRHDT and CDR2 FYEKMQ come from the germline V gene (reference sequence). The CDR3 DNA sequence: TGTGCCAGCAGCTTAGGCCAAGGGAATGAGCATTTCTTC. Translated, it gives CASSLGQGNEHFF.

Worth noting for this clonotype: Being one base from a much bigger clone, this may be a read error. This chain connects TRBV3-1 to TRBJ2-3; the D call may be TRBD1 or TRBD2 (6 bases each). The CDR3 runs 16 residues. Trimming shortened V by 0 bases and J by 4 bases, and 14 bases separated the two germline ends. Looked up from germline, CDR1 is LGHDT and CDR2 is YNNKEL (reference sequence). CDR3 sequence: CASSQDSGQWADTQYF. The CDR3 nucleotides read TGTGCCAGCAGCCAAGATAGCGGACAGTGGGCAGATACGCAGTATTTT.

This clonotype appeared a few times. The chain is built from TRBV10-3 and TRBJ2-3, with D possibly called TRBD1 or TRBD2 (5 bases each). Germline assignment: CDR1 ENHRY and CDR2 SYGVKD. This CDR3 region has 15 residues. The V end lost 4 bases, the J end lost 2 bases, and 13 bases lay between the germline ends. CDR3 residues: CAISGGQGATDTQYF. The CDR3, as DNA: TGTGCCATCAGTGGGGGTCAGGGAGCCACAGATACGCAGTATTTT.

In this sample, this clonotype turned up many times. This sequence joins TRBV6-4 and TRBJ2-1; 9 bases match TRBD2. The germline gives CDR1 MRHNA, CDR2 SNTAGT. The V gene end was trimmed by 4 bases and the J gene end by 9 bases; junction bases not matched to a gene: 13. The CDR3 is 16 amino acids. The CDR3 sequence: CASSVLSGLALSEQFF. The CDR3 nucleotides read TGTGCCAGCAGTGTTCTTTCGGGACTAGCCCTCAGTGAGCAGTTCTTC.

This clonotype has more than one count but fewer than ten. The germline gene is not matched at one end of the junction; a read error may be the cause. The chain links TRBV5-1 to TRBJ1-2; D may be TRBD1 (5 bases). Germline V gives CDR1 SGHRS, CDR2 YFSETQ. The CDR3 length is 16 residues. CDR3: CASSLLGDGTDYGYTF. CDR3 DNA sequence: TGCGCCAGCAGCTTGTTAGGGGACGGGACGGACTACGGCTACACCTTC.

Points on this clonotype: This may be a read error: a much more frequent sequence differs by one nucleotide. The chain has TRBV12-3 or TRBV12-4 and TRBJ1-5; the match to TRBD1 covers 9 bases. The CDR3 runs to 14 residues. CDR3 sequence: CASRLTGGNQSQHF. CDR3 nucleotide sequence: TGTGCCAGTCGGTTGACAGGGGGAAATCAGTCCCAGCATTTT.

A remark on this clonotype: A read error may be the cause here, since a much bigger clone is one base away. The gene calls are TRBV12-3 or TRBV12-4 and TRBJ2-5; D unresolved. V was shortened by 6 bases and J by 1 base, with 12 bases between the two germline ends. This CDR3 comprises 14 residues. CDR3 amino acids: CASSPHGVQETQYF. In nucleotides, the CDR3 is TGTGCCAGCAGCCCCCACGGAGTCCAAGAGACCCAGTACTTC.

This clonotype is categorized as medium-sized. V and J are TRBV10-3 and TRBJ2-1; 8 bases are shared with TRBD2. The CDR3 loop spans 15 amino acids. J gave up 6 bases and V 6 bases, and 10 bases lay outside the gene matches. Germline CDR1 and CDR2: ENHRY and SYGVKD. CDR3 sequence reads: CAIRDGGSGSNEQFF. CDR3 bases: TGTGCCATCAGGGACGGGGGAAGCGGGAGCAATGAGCAGTTCTTC.

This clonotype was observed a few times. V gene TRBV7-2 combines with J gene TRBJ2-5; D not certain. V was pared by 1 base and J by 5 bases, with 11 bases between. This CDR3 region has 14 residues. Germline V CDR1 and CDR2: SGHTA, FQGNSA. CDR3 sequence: CASSLGPAEETQYF. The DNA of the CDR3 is TGTGCCAGCAGCTTAGGCCCAGCTGAGGAGACCCAGTACTTC.

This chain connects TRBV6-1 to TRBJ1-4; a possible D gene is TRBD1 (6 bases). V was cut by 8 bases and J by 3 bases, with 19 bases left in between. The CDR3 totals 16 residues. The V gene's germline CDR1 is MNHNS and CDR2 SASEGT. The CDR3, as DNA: TGTGCCAGCGCCCAAGGGGGGGGCGTAGCTAATGAAAAACTGTTTTTT. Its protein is CASAQGGGVANEKLFF.